This T cell receptor beta chain was captured in a study of cytomegalovirus exposure and HLA in healthy donors. Findings and caveats of the study: Accurate prediction of most subjects' HLA-A and HLA-B alleles from TCR beta sequences was reported.

In the PCR, 60 Vbeta and 13 Jbeta primers were used. Assay: immunoSEQ multiplex PCR; the TCRdb copy retains only in-frame clones and omits some. The data show around 180,000 clones, around 77% seen once. Notes on this clone: Its antigen is still unknown.

CDR3 length equals 18 residues. Germline loops: CDR1 SEHNR, CDR2 FQNEAQ (reference sequence). Losses at the gene ends were 7 bases for V and 8 bases for J; bases not matched to a gene: 23. This receptor was taken from a man aged 55 to 70 in good health and CMV-seronegative. The material sequenced was PBMCs. This chain joins TRBV7-9 and TRBJ2-1, with TRBD2 matching over 7 bases. The chain's CDR3 is CASKRTKGSGTPRDEQFF. DNA of the CDR3: TGTGCCAGCAAAAGGACCAAGGGGAGCGGGACGCCGAGAGATGAGCAGTTCTTC. Complete variable domain (other parts from reference TRBV7-9 and TRBJ2-1): DTGVSQNPRHKITKRGQNVTFRCDPISEHNRLYWYRQTLGQGPEFLTYFQNEAQLEKSRLLSDRFSAERPKGSFSTLEIQRTEQGDSAMYLCASKRTKGSGTPRDEQFFGPGTRLTVL.